What follows are 22 T cell receptor beta chains derived from one specimen sequenced in a study of OX40 agonist ivuxolimab in advanced cancers. Sequenced by immunoSEQ multiplex PCR; TCRdb stores in-frame clones only, minus some. Of tens of thousands of clones in the sample, 65% to 85% were seen once. Source: CD4+ or CD8+ T cells sorted from blood, taken in a trial of the OX40 agonist ivuxolimab. These receptors were taken from an adult with an advanced solid tumor such as melanoma, head and neck, liver or kidney cancer.

The chain recombines TRBV30 with TRBJ2-5; maybe TRBD2 (6 bases). CDR1 and CDR2 from the germline V gene are GTSNPN and SVGIG (reference sequence). Trimming cost V 7 bases and J 9 bases, with 15 bases left between them. The CDR3 runs to 11 residues. The CDR3 here is CALSGWEAQYF. As DNA, the CDR3 is TGTGCCTTAAGCGGCTGGGAGGCCCAGTACTTC.

The chain combines TRBV6-6 with TRBJ1-2, with D maybe TRBD1 (6 bases). This CDR3 has 16 residues. Trimming removed 6 bases at V and 1 base at J, with 18 bases between. The germline V gene encodes CDR1 MNHNY and CDR2 SVGAGI (reference sequence). The CDR3 loop reads CASSETSQGFNYGYTF. CDR3 coding DNA: TGTGCCAGCAGCGAAACGTCCCAGGGGTTTAACTATGGCTACACCTTC.

The J gene is TRBJ2-2, the V gene TRBV14, with 10 bases matching TRBD2. The V gene end was trimmed by 0 bases and the J gene end by 5 bases; junction bases not matched to a gene: 9. CDR3 size: 18 residues. Germline lookup yields CDR1 SGHDN and CDR2 FVKESK. CDR3 sequence: CASSQDLGLAGDTGELFF. For the CDR3, the DNA is TGTGCCAGCAGCCAAGATCTTGGCCTAGCGGGAGATACCGGGGAGCTGTTTTTT.

This rearrangement joins TRBV27 to TRBJ1-5, with 10 bases aligning to TRBD1. Per the germline V gene, CDR1 is MNHEY and CDR2 is SMNVEV (reference sequence). The CDR3 runs 16 residues. Trimming at V came to 2 bases and at J to 9 bases, leaving 10 bases not matched to a gene. CDR3 residues: CASSLEGQGPDRPQHF. Here the CDR3 DNA reads TGTGCCAGCAGTTTAGAGGGACAGGGGCCGGATCGGCCCCAGCATTTT.

The chain couples TRBV5-1 to TRBJ2-1; 7 bases agree with TRBD2. V was pared by 7 bases and J by 8 bases, with 12 bases of the junction left unmatched. The CDR3 is 14 amino acids. Germline lookup yields CDR1 SGHRS and CDR2 YFSETQ. The chain's CDR3 is CASLTSESVYEQFF. In DNA form, the CDR3 reads TGCGCCAGCCTCACTAGCGAGAGCGTCTATGAGCAGTTCTTC.

The J gene is TRBJ1-1, the V gene TRBV6-4, with TRBD1 matching over 10 bases. V trimming: 6 bases; J trimming: 5 bases; junction bases outside the gene matches: 6. The CDR3 loop spans 14 amino acids. CDR1 and CDR2 from the germline V gene are MRHNA and SNTAGT. DNA of the CDR3: TGTGCCAGCAGGGATACGGACAGGGGGACTGAAGCTTTCTTT. Translating gives CASRDTDRGTEAFF.

CDR3 sequence reads: CASQGGGYTEAFF. DNA for the CDR3: TGTGCCAGTCAAGGAGGCGGGTACACTGAAGCTTTCTTT. The rearrangement joins TRBV11-2 to TRBJ1-1; D remains unclear. Germline V gives CDR1 SGHAT, CDR2 FQNNGV. V was cut by 9 bases and J by 3 bases, with 14 bases left in between. This CDR3 region has 13 residues.

The V call is TRBV7-3, the J call TRBJ1-1; D is unresolved. This CDR3 region has 13 residues. Germline V gives CDR1 SGHTA, CDR2 FQGTGA. Between the trimmed V and J ends, which lost 2 bases and 6 bases, there was a span of 10 bases. The CDR3, as DNA: TGTGCCAGCAGCTTAGGACCCGGGTCTGAAGCTTTCTTT. It yields the protein CASSLGPGSEAFF.

V usage is TRBV6-6 and J usage is TRBJ2-5; TRBD1 matches 7 bases. The trim removed 6 bases at V and 2 bases at J, leaving 12 bases unmatched. The V gene's germline CDR1 is MNHNY and CDR2 SVGAGI (reference sequence). The length of the CDR3 is 16 residues. CDR3 residues: CASSSIGVRGQETQYF. The DNA of the CDR3 is TGTGCCAGCAGCTCAATTGGAGTCAGGGGGCAAGAGACCCAGTACTTC.

The chain carries TRBV18 and TRBJ2-2; D gene uncertain. The V gene's germline CDR1 is KGHSH and CDR2 LQKENI. There are 16 residues in the CDR3. Trimming removed 1 base at V and 2 bases at J, with 11 bases between. In nucleotides, the CDR3 is TGTGCCAGCTCACCACAGGCCTGGGGAAACACCGGGGAGCTGTTTTTT. Residues: CASSPQAWGNTGELFF.

This chain connects TRBV6-5 to TRBJ2-5; TRBD1 agrees at 8 bases. V shed 6 bases, J shed 4 bases, and the junction held 7 bases outside the gene matches. The CDR3 totals 14 residues. Germline V gene lookup returns CDR1 MNHEY and CDR2 SVGAGI. The CDR3 DNA reads as TGTGCCAGCAGAAAACAGGGGGTGGGAGAGACCCAGTACTTC. This codes for CASRKQGVGETQYF.

Details on this clone: Its ends do not fully match the called genes, so a read error is possible. This CDR3 is also generated by other DNA sequences in the sample. The rearrangement joins TRBV7-9 to TRBJ1-4; TRBD1 agrees at 8 bases. Germline CDR1 and CDR2: SEHNR and FQNEAQ (reference sequence). The CDR3 covers 15 residues. In nucleotides, the CDR3 is TGTGCCAGCAGCCCCAGGACAGGGCCAGGAGAAAAGCTGTTTTTT. It yields the protein CASSPRTGPGEKLFF.

The genes are TRBV4-2 and TRBJ1-1; the D is unclear. CDR3 length: 12 amino acids. V was pared by 0 bases and J by 5 bases, with 4 bases between. In germline, CDR1 is LGHNA, CDR2 YNFKEQ. The CDR3 region is CASSQERTEAFF. The CDR3, as DNA: TGTGCCAGCAGCCAAGAAAGGACTGAAGCTTTCTTT.

This sequence joins TRBV10-2 and TRBJ2-1; 9 positions match TRBD1. Losses at the gene ends were 7 bases for V and 8 bases for J; bases not matched to a gene: 12. The CDR3 contains 15 residues. CDR1 is WSHSY, CDR2 SAAADI, per germline. CDR3 DNA sequence: TGCGCCAGCACCCGGGGACAGGGTGTGATACATGAGCAGTTCTTC. Translating gives CASTRGQGVIHEQFF.

The V gene is TRBV10-1, the J gene TRBJ2-3; 12 positions match TRBD2. Trimming cost V 0 bases and J 14 bases; bases outside gene matches: 18. The CDR3 sequence is 18 residues long. Looked up from germline, CDR1 is WNHNN and CDR2 is SYGVQD (reference sequence). CDR3 DNA sequence: TGCGCCAGCAGTGAGTCGCGTCTAGCGGGAGGGCCGTGGCAGGGGGGGTATTTT. Its translation is CASSESRLAGGPWQGGYF.

This clone was counted between two and nine times. V and J are TRBV5-6 and TRBJ2-7; the match to TRBD1 covers 8 bases. The germline V gene has CDR1 SGHDT and CDR2 YYEEEE. V was pared by 4 bases and J by 9 bases, with 12 bases of the junction left unmatched. The CDR3 has 14 amino acids. The chain's CDR3 is CASSRTGSNAGQYF. The CDR3 DNA follows: TGTGCCAGCAGCCGGACAGGGTCTAATGCTGGGCAGTACTTC. Drawing the rest from reference TRBV5-6 and TRBJ2-7, the complete variable domain is DAGVTQSPTHLIKTRGQQVTLRCSPKSGHDTVSWYQQALGQGPQFIFQYYEEEERQRGNFPDRFSGHQFPNYSSELNVNALLLGDSALYLCASSRTGSNAGQYFGPGTRLTVT.

This chain joins TRBV27 and TRBJ2-1; tentatively, D is TRBD1 or TRBD2 (5 bases each). This CDR3 contains 13 residues. Germline CDR1 MNHEY, CDR2 SMNVEV (reference sequence). Trimming pared 5 bases from V and 10 bases from J, leaving 15 bases between. CDR3 DNA sequence: TGTGCCAGCAGTAGATGGGACGGGCGCGAGCAGTTCTTC. It specifies CASSRWDGREQFF.

CDR3 coding DNA: TGCGCCAGCAGCCCTGGCACCGGGACCGGGGAGCTGTTTTTT. Its protein product is CASSPGTGTGELFF. This chain joins TRBV5-1 and TRBJ2-2; no clear D. Trimming took 4 bases from V and 5 from J, leaving 12 bases between them. The length of the CDR3 is 14 residues. From germline, CDR1 is SGHRS and CDR2 YFSETQ. Variable domain in full (rest from reference TRBV5-1 and TRBJ2-2): KAGVTQTPRYLIKTRGQQVTLSCSPISGHRSVSWYQQTPGQGLQFLFEYFSETQRNKGNFPGRFSGRQFSNSRSEMNVSTLELGDSALYLCASSPGTGTGELFFGEGSRLTVL.

The genes are TRBV5-6 and TRBJ1-3; D gene ambiguous. Germline CDR1 reads SGHDT; CDR2 reads YYEEEE. This CDR3 region has 15 residues. Trimming left V 3 bases short and J 5 bases short, with 15 bases between. The CDR3 protein is CASSSRYLSRNTIYF. The CDR3 DNA follows: TGTGCCAGCAGCTCTAGATATCTATCCAGAAACACCATATATTTT.

The chain recombines TRBV9 with TRBJ1-2; D uncertain. The germline CDR1 and CDR2 sequences are SGDLS and YYNGEE. The CDR3 consists of 13 residues. V was shortened by 2 bases and J by 1 base, with 6 bases between the two germline ends. The DNA for the CDR3 is TGTGCCAGCAGCGTGGACCTTAACTATGGCTACACCTTC. This encodes CASSVDLNYGYTF.

The chain carries TRBV19 and TRBJ2-3; TRBD2 matches 7 bases. The CDR3 consists of 14 residues. The V segment lost 5 bases and the J segment 8 bases; nucleotides outside the gene matches: 10. Germline V gene lookup returns CDR1 LNHDA and CDR2 SQIVND (reference sequence). The CDR3 region is CASSVRGWEGTQYF. CDR3 sequence (DNA): TGTGCCAGTAGTGTGCGAGGGTGGGAGGGTACGCAGTATTTT.

V is TRBV2 and J is TRBJ1-1; 9 nucleotides match TRBD1. J lost 5 bases, V lost 8 bases, and 21 bases had no gene match. Germline CDR1 and CDR2: SNHLY and FYNNEI. This CDR3 is built from 18 residues. CDR3: CASQPVRDRDVVRTEAFF. The CDR3 DNA reads as TGTGCCAGCCAACCGGTCCGGGACAGGGATGTTGTAAGGACTGAAGCTTTCTTT.